This T cell receptor (beta chain) was documented in a study of human T cells and chemical hapten exposure. Background on the study: All through the approximately 25-week study, the scalp of each patient received diphenylcyclopropenone doses weekly. Study-level findings and limits: TCRs exceeding 1 in 1000 frequency stayed unchanged with DPC sensitization. The donors suffered from alopecia, so their immune response may not match that of healthy people.

Each CDR3 protein is one row after TCRdb ran MiXCR on the RACE reads. The table records about 46,000 distinct CDR3 sequences, roughly a tenth of them present only once. This CDR3 comprises 19 residues. Per germline, CDR1 LGHNA and CDR2 YSLEER. Time point given: pre-sensitization, week 0. The treatment here: therapeutic diphenylcyclopropenone sensitization with weekly scalp DPC. With regard to this clonotype: No antigen is known for it. At one boundary the junction diverges from the germline segment, which might be a read error.

The sample in question was whole blood, obtained in connection with sensitization to the hapten diphenylcyclopropenone (DPC). This clonotype was sampled from a woman in her forties with alopecia areata. Some clones in this sample may be carry-over from other donors' samples. The V call is TRBV4-3, the J call TRBJ2-7; 7 bases match TRBD1. The CDR3 loop reads CASNQPRQGSRPFTYEQYF. The CDR3 nucleotides are TGCGCCAGCAACCAACCCCGACAGGGCTCCAGGCCGTTTACCTACGAGCAGTACTTC.